A single sample gave rise to the 8 T cell receptor beta chains below, sequenced in a study of molecular identifiers for immune sequencing clone quantification. A single record per CDR3 protein comes from TCRdb applying MiXCR to the PCR reads. This table holds 350,000 or so distinct CDR3 sequences, over 20% found once. Sequenced sample: naive CD8+ T cells from blood, with Jurkat cell RNA spiked in. Described subset: FACS-sorted CD8+CD4-CCR7+CD45RA+ naive T cells. These receptors were obtained from a human donor in good health. Some libraries in this study had Jurkat cell RNA spiked in.

This clonotype was detected many times. CDR3 in DNA: TGTGCCAGCAGTCCCTATCGCGGGGTCGGTTCACCCCTCCACTTT. Amino acids: CASSPYRGVGSPLHF. The gene calls are TRBV28 and TRBJ1-6; D remains unclear. The germline V gene has CDR1 MDHEN and CDR2 SYDVKM. This CDR3 comprises 15 residues. V shed 5 bases and J shed 9 bases, with 17 bases lying between them.

There are many counts of this clonotype. This chain connects TRBV7-9 to TRBJ2-2; perhaps TRBD1 as D (6 bases). V lost 4 bases, J lost 4 bases, and 16 bases lay in between. CDR1 and CDR2 (germline): SEHNR, FQNEAQ (reference sequence). This CDR3 has 16 amino acids. CDR3 in DNA: TGTGCCAGCAGCTCCAACCGGGACACAAGCACCGGGGAGCTGTTTTTT. This gives the protein CASSSNRDTSTGELFF. The full variable domain, rest sourced from reference TRBV7-9 and TRBJ2-2, is DTGVSQNPRHKITKRGQNVTFRCDPISEHNRLYWYRQTLGQGPEFLTYFQNEAQLEKSRLLSDRFSAERPKGSFSTLEIQRTEQGDSAMYLCASSSNRDTSTGELFFGEGSRLTVL.

This clonotype was counted at least ten times. The CDR3 loop is CASSEDPGEGYTF. The CDR3 nucleotides are TGTGCCAGCAGTGAAGACCCGGGGGAAGGCTACACCTTC. The V gene is TRBV6-1, the J gene TRBJ1-2; D is possibly TRBD1 (5 bases). The CDR3 runs 13 residues. Trimming shortened V by 1 base and J by 8 bases, and 11 bases separated the two germline ends. CDR1 MNHNS and CDR2 SASEGT come from the germline V gene.

The CDR3 loop is CASSFNLAGVYDEQFF. In DNA form, the CDR3 reads TGTGCCAGCAGTTTCAATCTAGCGGGAGTGTACGATGAGCAGTTCTTC. The V and J genes are TRBV28 and TRBJ2-1, with TRBD2 matching over 10 bases. The ends lost 3 bases at V and 8 bases at J; junction bases unmatched: 10. The CDR3 covers 16 residues. CDR1 and CDR2 from the germline V gene are MDHEN and SYDVKM.

The chain combines TRBV19 with TRBJ2-3; 7 bases line up with TRBD2. Trimming removed 1 base from V and 9 bases from J; junction bases left unmatched: 7. Germline V CDR1 and CDR2: LNHDA, SQIVND (reference sequence). The CDR3 is 14 residues long. The CDR3 spells CASSIGASGPTQYF. In DNA, the CDR3 is TGTGCCAGTAGTATAGGGGCTAGCGGCCCCACGCAGTATTTT.

Remarks on this clonotype: Since a much larger clone is just one base distant, this may be a read error. The J gene is TRBJ1-1, the V gene TRBV5-3; unclear D gene. TRBV5-3 is identified as an open reading frame with a role that is uncertain. CDR3 size: 14 residues. The CDR3 DNA reads TGTGCCAGCAGCTTGGACGGCATGAACACTAAAGCTTTCTTT. It is translated as CASSLDGMNTKAFF.

This clonotype has at least ten counts. This rearrangement joins TRBV7-9 to TRBJ2-2; either TRBD1 or TRBD2 may fit D (5 bases each). Germline V gene lookup returns CDR1 SEHNR and CDR2 FQNEAQ (reference sequence). V was pared by 1 base and J by 2 bases, with 14 bases between. The CDR3 contains 17 residues. CDR3 protein: CASSLVVGAINTGELFF. The CDR3 DNA reads as TGTGCCAGCAGCTTAGTAGTCGGGGCAATAAACACCGGGGAGCTGTTTTTT.

This clonotype appeared many times. The V and J genes are TRBV2 and TRBJ1-2; no reliable D call. Germline-derived CDR1 and CDR2 are SNHLY and FYNNEI. This CDR3 comprises 13 residues. V was cut by 4 bases and J by 3 bases, with 9 bases left in between. CDR3 loop: CASSGAEHYGYTF. DNA of the CDR3: TGTGCCAGCAGTGGCGCAGAACACTATGGCTACACCTTC.